Below are 5 T cell receptor beta chains sequenced from a single sample in a study of cytomegalovirus exposure and HLA in healthy donors. Primers for the PCR totalled 60 Vbeta and 13 Jbeta. The protocol was immunoSEQ multiplex PCR, while the TCRdb copy is restricted to in-frame clones and leaves out a portion. The sample records some 110,000 clones, around 75% being singletons. The sequencing input was PBMCs. Receptors were obtained from a male donor in good health and CMV-seropositive.

For this clone: Germline is not matched at one junction end, which may reflect a read error. The chain combines TRBV5-4 with TRBJ1-3; 7 nucleotides align to TRBD1. The CDR3 extends over 17 amino acids. CDR1 and CDR2 (germline): SGHNT, YYREEE (reference sequence). The CDR3 loop is CASSLGGGASPGNTIYF. The DNA of the CDR3 is TGTGCCAGCAGCTTGGGAGGGGGCGCATCTCCTGGGAACACCATATATTTT.

This sequence joins TRBV27 and TRBJ1-2; TRBD1 matches 7 bases. V lost 0 bases to trimming and J lost 6 bases; unmatched junction nucleotides: 1. This CDR3 is 13 amino acids long. In germline, CDR1 is MNHEY, CDR2 SMNVEV (reference sequence). CDR3 loop: CASSLSGGDGYTF. In DNA, the CDR3 is TGTGCCAGCAGTTTATCAGGGGGCGATGGCTACACCTTC.

Points on this clone: No DNA is shown, since the ends of the CDR3 on it are uncertain; the CDR3 is the one TCRdb lists. CDR3: CASSKEVGTGNGQPQHF. The V and J genes are TRBV21-1 and TRBJ1-5; TRBD1 is the table's D call, not checked against the DNA. TRBV21-1 is annotated as a pseudogene. With termini counted, the CDR3 has 17 amino acids.

The chain has TRBV5-1 and TRBJ1-2; TRBD1 might be the D (5 bases). V was shortened by 4 bases and J by 2 bases, with 12 bases between the two germline ends. Per germline, CDR1 SGHRS and CDR2 YFSETQ. The CDR3 covers 14 residues. In DNA form, the CDR3 reads TGCGCCAGCAGCCGACAGTCCTTCAACTATGGCTACACCTTC. This translates into CASSRQSFNYGYTF.

The chain has TRBV5-1 and TRBJ2-7; a possible D gene is TRBD2 (6 bases). Germline loops: CDR1 SGHRS, CDR2 YFSETQ. V lost 0 bases and J 0 bases, leaving 10 bases between the germline ends. The CDR3 has 15 residues. The CDR3 loop is CASSLGGTASYEQYF. The CDR3, as DNA: TGCGCCAGCAGCTTGGGTGGGACTGCCTCCTACGAGCAGTACTTC.